The rows below give T cell receptor beta chains drawn from one sample of a study of T-cell reconstitution after alpha-beta-depleted transplantation in children. One entry per CDR3 protein, called by TCRdb with MiXCR from the PCR reads. Of 450,000 to 600,000 distinct CDR3 sequences listed, 13% were seen once; the top ten hold 2.2%. Sequenced material: PBMCs, mostly from graft donor cells, taken 360 days after TCRalphabeta/CD19-depleted stem cell transplant. These receptors came from a male patient aged 10 to 17 who had a stem cell transplant for acute myeloid leukemia, so the T cells may come from the graft donor. Both conserved end residues are part of each CDR3. The D gene is left open where the match is weak. Expanded clones are given a class, and other clones once, few, many or no size at all.

d_call | j_call | clone_size | v_call | cdr3_nt | cdr3_aa
. | TRBJ2-2 | few | TRBV25-1 | TGTGCCAGCAGTCCATTAGACAGAAACACCGGGGAGCTGTTTTTT | CASSPLDRNTGELFF
TRBD1 | TRBJ2-7 | many | TRBV7-2 | TGTGCCAGCAGCTTAGGCGGGACAGGGGGCTACGAGCAGTACTTC | CASSLGGTGGYEQYF
TRBD2 | TRBJ2-1 | . | TRBV29-1 | TGCAGCGGTGGACTAGCAGCCTACAATGAGCAGTTCTTC | CSGGLAAYNEQFF
TRBD1 | TRBJ2-1 | once | TRBV29-1 | TGCAGCGTTCTAGGTTCCAGGGGGCGCCCCTACAATGAGCAGTTCTTC | CSVLGSRGRPYNEQFF
. | TRBJ2-3 | few | TRBV25-1 | TGTGCCAGCACCCCCTGGGGGCCCCACCTCACAGATACGCAGTATTTT | CASTPWGPHLTDTQYF
. | TRBJ2-1 | few | TRBV12-3/TRBV12-4 | TGTGCCAGCAGCCTTGAGGGACGGAACTACAATGAGCAGTTCTTC | CASSLEGRNYNEQFF
. | TRBJ2-3 | . | TRBV20-1 | TGCAGTGCCCCCCGAGATACGCAGTATTTT | CSAPRDTQYF
. | TRBJ2-7 | many | TRBV18 | TGTGCCAGCTCACCGGTGAATACCTACGAGCAGTACTTC | CASSPVNTYEQYF
. | TRBJ1-4 | . | TRBV29-1 | TGCAGCGTTTTGCCGTTAAGTGAAAAACTGTTTTTT | CSVLPLSEKLFF
TRBD2 | TRBJ2-1 | many | TRBV29-1 | TGCAGCGTTCTTATACCGCCGCCGGGACTAGCGGACTCCTACAATGAGCAGTTCTTC | CSVLIPPPGLADSYNEQFF
TRBD1 | TRBJ2-7 | few | TRBV20-1 | TGCAGTGCCACCTCCTTCCGGGACAGGGCCTCCTACGAGCAGTACTTC | CSATSFRDRASYEQYF
TRBD1 | TRBJ2-3 | few | TRBV3-1 | TGTGCCAGCAGCCAGAGGGACAGGGGTCCAGATACGCAGTATTTT | CASSQRDRGPDTQYF
TRBD2 | TRBJ2-1 | few | TRBV25-1 | TGTGCCAGCAGTGAATGGACTAGCCCGGGTAGTCAGTTCTTC | CASSEWTSPGSQFF
. | TRBJ1-3 | many | TRBV28 | TGTGCCAGCAGCTTCCAGGACGGGGCTGGAAACACCATATATTTT | CASSFQDGAGNTIYF
. | TRBJ2-3 | many | TRBV4-3 | TGCGCCAGCAGCGTGAACACAGATACGCAGTATTTT | CASSVNTDTQYF
. | TRBJ2-1 | many | TRBV30 | TGTGCCTGGGGCCGCTCCTACAATGAGCAGTTCTTC | CAWGRSYNEQFF
TRBD2 | TRBJ2-5 | once | TRBV28 | TGTGCCAGCAGTTTATTCGGGAGGGCCGTTGGAGAGACCCAGTACTTC | CASSLFGRAVGETQYF
TRBD1 | TRBJ2-1 | . | TRBV5-6 | TGTGCCAGCAGCTCAAAAAGGGACAGGGGGCACGAGCAGTTCTTC | CASSSKRDRGHEQFF